The clone carrying this T cell receptor (beta chain) has a handful of counts. V lost 6 bases to trimming and J lost 0 bases, with 11 bases between them. This CDR3 has 14 residues. Germline V gene data show CDR1 as WSHSY and CDR2 as SAAADI. The entry originates in a study of blood T cell repertoires in COVID-19. Profiling relied on immunoSEQ multiplex PCR, and the TCRdb table lists in-frame clones only, not all of them. The table includes about 98,000 clones, roughly 85% detected once. The chain employs TRBV10-2 and TRBJ1-2; D might be TRBD1 (5 bases). This TCR was sampled from a man between 65 and 85 years old with acute or convalescent COVID-19. Sequencing was carried out using peripheral blood. The CDR3 spells CASSSTAPNYGYTF. The CDR3 nucleotides read TGCGCCAGCAGCTCGACAGCTCCTAACTATGGCTACACCTTC.